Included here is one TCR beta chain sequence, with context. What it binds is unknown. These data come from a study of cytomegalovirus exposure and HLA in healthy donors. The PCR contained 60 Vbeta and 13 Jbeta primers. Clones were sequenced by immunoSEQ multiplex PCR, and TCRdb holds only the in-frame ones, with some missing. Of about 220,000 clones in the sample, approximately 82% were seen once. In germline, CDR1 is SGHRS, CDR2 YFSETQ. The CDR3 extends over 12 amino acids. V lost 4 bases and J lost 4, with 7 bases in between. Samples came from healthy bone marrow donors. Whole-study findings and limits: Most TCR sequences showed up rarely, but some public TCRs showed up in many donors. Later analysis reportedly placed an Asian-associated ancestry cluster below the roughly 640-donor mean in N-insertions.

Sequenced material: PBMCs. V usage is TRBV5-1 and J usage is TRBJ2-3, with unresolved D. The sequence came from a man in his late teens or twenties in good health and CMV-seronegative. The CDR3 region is CASSTSADTQYF. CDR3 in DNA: TGCGCCAGCAGCACGAGTGCAGATACGCAGTATTTT.